A selection of T cell receptor beta chains follows, all from one sample in a study of blood T cells in healthy people across ages. TCRdb used MiXCR to reprocess the 5' RACE reads, holding one entry per CDR3 protein. This sample has about 900,000 distinct CDR3 sequences; approximately 49% occur once, and the top ten carry roughly 13%. The sequenced material came from blood. The source of these receptors is a man aged 25-45 years in good health. Each CDR3 is given with its conserved first and last residue. Each record gives: clone size, V gene, J gene, D gene, CDR3 protein, CDR3 DNA. The D gene is left open where the match is weak. A row's size may be missing; if present it is once, few, many or a size class.

size: many
V: TRBV5-1
J: TRBJ1-2
D: NA
CDR3: CASSITGGEVDGYTF
DNA: TGCGCCAGCAGCATTACCGGGGGCGAGGTGGATGGCTACACCTTC

size: NA
V: TRBV20-1
J: TRBJ1-1
D: NA
CDR3: CSARGAGTLNTEAFF
DNA: TGCAGTGCTAGAGGCGCGGGGACATTGAACACTGAAGCTTTCTTT

size: NA
V: TRBV20-1
J: TRBJ2-7
D: NA
CDR3: CSARLTGSYEQYF
DNA: TGCAGTGCTAGACTTACAGGGTCGTACGAGCAGTACTTC

size: NA
V: TRBV11-2
J: TRBJ2-7
D: TRBD2
CDR3: CASSPRLAGYEQYF
DNA: TGTGCCAGCAGCCCACGACTAGCGGGCTACGAGCAGTACTTC

size: NA
V: TRBV20-1
J: TRBJ2-3
D: NA
CDR3: CSGRGNTDTQYF
DNA: TGCAGTGGGCGCGGAAACACAGATACGCAGTATTTT

size: NA
V: TRBV11-2
J: TRBJ2-5
D: TRBD2
CDR3: CASSYRLAWGQETQYF
DNA: TGTGCCAGCAGCTACAGACTAGCTTGGGGACAAGAGACCCAGTACTTC

size: few
V: TRBV6-1
J: TRBJ2-7
D: NA
CDR3: CASTPRRTTSSYEQYF
DNA: TGTGCCAGCACCCCCAGGCGGACCACGAGCTCCTACGAGCAGTACTTC

size: many
V: TRBV12-3/TRBV12-4
J: TRBJ1-4
D: NA
CDR3: CASSFGEKLFF
DNA: TGTGCCAGCAGTTTTGGAGAAAAACTGTTTTTT

size: NA
V: TRBV9
J: TRBJ2-5
D: NA
CDR3: CASSVDGETQYF
DNA: TGTGCCAGCAGCGTAGACGGGGAGACCCAGTACTTC

size: NA
V: TRBV4-1
J: TRBJ2-5
D: TRBD2
CDR3: CASSGRLAGEETQYF
DNA: TGCGCCAGCAGCGGACGACTAGCGGGGGAAGAGACCCAGTACTTC

size: NA
V: TRBV4-1
J: TRBJ2-1
D: NA
CDR3: CASSQDGRVDEQFF
DNA: TGCGCCAGCAGCCAAGACGGTAGGGTAGATGAGCAGTTCTTC

size: few
V: TRBV6-2/TRBV6-3
J: TRBJ2-7
D: NA
CDR3: CASSDSMVPEQYF
DNA: TGTGCCAGCAGTGACTCGATGGTTCCCGAGCAGTACTTC

size: NA
V: TRBV2
J: TRBJ2-1
D: TRBD2
CDR3: CASSGIAGVLNEQFF
DNA: TGTGCCAGCAGTGGGATAGCGGGAGTCCTCAATGAGCAGTTCTTC

size: NA
V: TRBV6-4
J: TRBJ1-6
D: NA
CDR3: CASSAQVNSPLHF
DNA: TGTGCCAGCAGTGCACAGGTTAATTCACCCCTCCACTTT

size: NA
V: TRBV3-1
J: TRBJ2-1
D: NA
CDR3: CASSQEGWGVGYNEQFF
DNA: TGTGCCAGCAGCCAAGAAGGATGGGGTGTAGGATACAATGAGCAGTTCTTC

size: NA
V: TRBV27
J: TRBJ2-5
D: NA
CDR3: CASSLSKGNHEETQYF
DNA: TGTGCCAGCAGTTTATCTAAGGGAAACCACGAAGAGACCCAGTACTTC

size: few
V: TRBV12-3/TRBV12-4
J: TRBJ1-5
D: NA
CDR3: CASSHPDISNQPQHF
DNA: TGTGCCAGCAGTCATCCTGACATAAGCAATCAGCCCCAGCATTTT

size: NA
V: TRBV25-1
J: TRBJ2-5
D: TRBD2
CDR3: CASSESERGKETQYF
DNA: TGTGCCAGCAGTGAATCTGAGCGGGGCAAAGAGACCCAGTACTTC

size: many
V: TRBV4-2
J: TRBJ2-3
D: NA
CDR3: CASSQGASEPPRDTQYF
DNA: TGTGCCAGCAGCCAAGGGGCTAGCGAACCCCCTCGAGATACGCAGTATTTT

size: NA
V: TRBV9
J: TRBJ2-7
D: NA
CDR3: CASEGEQYF
DNA: TGTGCCAGCGAGGGAGAGCAGTACTTC

size: NA
V: TRBV7-2
J: TRBJ2-5
D: NA
CDR3: CASSRTIEETQYF
DNA: TGTGCCAGCAGCCGGACTATCGAGGAGACCCAGTACTTC

size: NA
V: TRBV6-6
J: TRBJ2-6
D: NA
CDR3: CASSRPGVSGANVLTF
DNA: TGTGCCAGCAGTCGCCCTGGGGTCTCTGGGGCCAACGTCCTGACTTTC

size: NA
V: TRBV6-5
J: TRBJ1-2
D: NA
CDR3: CASSYSREPIYGYTF
DNA: TGTGCCAGCAGTTACTCGAGGGAACCGATCTATGGCTACACCTTC

size: few
V: TRBV20-1
J: TRBJ2-7
D: TRBD1
CDR3: CSASRIPDRDPYEQYF
DNA: TGCAGTGCTAGCCGAATTCCGGACAGGGACCCCTACGAGCAGTACTTC

size: NA
V: TRBV4-1
J: TRBJ2-1
D: NA
CDR3: CAGSQVGAQTYNEQFF
DNA: TGCGCCGGCAGCCAAGTCGGAGCTCAAACCTACAATGAGCAGTTCTTC

size: NA
V: TRBV5-1
J: TRBJ2-1
D: TRBD2
CDR3: CASSFMGGVIDEQFF
DNA: TGCGCCAGCAGCTTTATGGGAGGGGTGATCGATGAGCAGTTCTTC

size: NA
V: TRBV9
J: TRBJ2-2
D: TRBD2
CDR3: CASSPGMSSGGGTGELFF
DNA: TGTGCCAGCAGCCCCGGAATGTCTAGCGGGGGGGGTACCGGGGAGCTGTTTTTT

size: few
V: TRBV9
J: TRBJ2-3
D: NA
CDR3: CASSDSRDTQYF
DNA: TGTGCCAGCAGCGACTCGAGGGATACGCAGTATTTT

size: NA
V: TRBV9
J: TRBJ2-7
D: TRBD2
CDR3: CASSVEPGTIVPYEQYF
DNA: TGTGCCAGCAGCGTAGAACCCGGGACTATCGTACCCTACGAGCAGTACTTC

size: many
V: TRBV4-3
J: TRBJ2-2
D: NA
CDR3: CASSQSMDTNTGELFF
DNA: TGCGCCAGCAGCCAATCGATGGACACGAACACCGGGGAGCTGTTTTTT

size: NA
V: TRBV20-1
J: TRBJ2-7
D: TRBD1
CDR3: CSAGDPLGQGRDEQYF
DNA: TGCAGTGCTGGAGATCCCCTTGGACAGGGAAGGGATGAGCAGTACTTC

size: NA
V: TRBV2
J: TRBJ1-4
D: NA
CDR3: CASSERGIREKLFF
DNA: TGTGCCAGCAGTGAACGAGGGATTCGTGAAAAACTGTTTTTT

size: few
V: TRBV29-1
J: TRBJ2-3
D: TRBD1
CDR3: CSVEKQGTRTDTQYF
DNA: TGCAGCGTTGAGAAACAGGGGACCCGCACAGATACGCAGTATTTT

size: NA
V: TRBV20-1
J: TRBJ2-3
D: TRBD2
CDR3: CSARTSGGAGDTQYF
DNA: TGCAGTGCTAGGACTAGCGGGGGGGCAGGAGATACGCAGTATTTT

size: few
V: TRBV27
J: TRBJ2-1
D: NA
CDR3: CASSASLASSYNEQFF
DNA: TGTGCCAGCAGTGCCAGCCTAGCGTCATCCTACAATGAGCAGTTCTTC

size: NA
V: TRBV11-2
J: TRBJ2-5
D: NA
CDR3: CASSLVIARRETQYF
DNA: TGTGCCAGCAGCTTAGTAATCGCGAGGCGAGAGACCCAGTACTTC

size: NA
V: TRBV6-1
J: TRBJ1-1
D: TRBD1
CDR3: CASSVERGPTEAFF
DNA: TGTGCCAGCAGTGTCGAAAGGGGGCCCACTGAAGCTTTCTTT

size: NA
V: TRBV6-5
J: TRBJ1-2
D: NA
CDR3: CASSYRSVYGYTF
DNA: TGTGCCAGCAGTTATCGGAGTGTGTATGGCTACACCTTC

size: NA
V: TRBV6-1
J: TRBJ2-4
D: TRBD2
CDR3: CASSGPGLAGGEQYF
DNA: TGTGCCAGCAGTGGTCCGGGACTAGCGGGAGGAGAGCAGTACTTC

size: few
V: TRBV7-9
J: TRBJ1-2
D: NA
CDR3: CASSFIDIDGYTF
DNA: TGTGCCAGCAGCTTTATAGACATCGATGGCTACACCTTC

size: NA
V: TRBV4-1
J: TRBJ1-2
D: NA
CDR3: CASSQARGVGGYTF
DNA: TGCGCCAGCAGCCAGGCCAGGGGCGTTGGCGGCTACACCTTC

size: NA
V: TRBV11-2
J: TRBJ1-4
D: NA
CDR3: CASSRAGTLGEKLFF
DNA: TGTGCCAGCAGCCGAGCCGGGACCCTGGGTGAAAAACTGTTTTTT

size: few
V: TRBV28
J: TRBJ2-7
D: TRBD1
CDR3: CASSHQGARSYEQYF
DNA: TGTGCCAGCAGTCACCAGGGGGCTCGATCCTACGAGCAGTACTTC

size: NA
V: TRBV20-1
J: TRBJ2-5
D: NA
CDR3: CSARAGTGINEQYF
DNA: TGCAGTGCTAGAGCCGGGACCGGAATCAATGAGCAGTACTTC

size: few
V: TRBV5-1
J: TRBJ2-3
D: NA
CDR3: CASSPPGGSTDTQYF
DNA: TGCGCCAGCAGCCCTCCGGGCGGTAGCACAGATACGCAGTATTTT

size: few
V: TRBV15
J: TRBJ2-5
D: NA
CDR3: CATSRESQETQYF
DNA: TGTGCCACCAGCAGAGAAAGTCAAGAGACCCAGTACTTC

size: NA
V: TRBV5-1
J: TRBJ2-3
D: TRBD2
CDR3: CASKPLAGVADTQYF
DNA: TGCGCCAGCAAACCACTAGCGGGGGTAGCGGATACGCAGTATTTT

size: few
V: TRBV28
J: TRBJ2-3
D: NA
CDR3: CASSLGGLDADTQYF
DNA: TGTGCCAGCAGTTTAGGGGGTTTGGATGCAGATACGCAGTATTTT

size: NA
V: TRBV29-1
J: TRBJ2-3
D: NA
CDR3: CSVVSRITDTQYF
DNA: TGCAGCGTTGTATCCCGAATAACAGATACGCAGTATTTT